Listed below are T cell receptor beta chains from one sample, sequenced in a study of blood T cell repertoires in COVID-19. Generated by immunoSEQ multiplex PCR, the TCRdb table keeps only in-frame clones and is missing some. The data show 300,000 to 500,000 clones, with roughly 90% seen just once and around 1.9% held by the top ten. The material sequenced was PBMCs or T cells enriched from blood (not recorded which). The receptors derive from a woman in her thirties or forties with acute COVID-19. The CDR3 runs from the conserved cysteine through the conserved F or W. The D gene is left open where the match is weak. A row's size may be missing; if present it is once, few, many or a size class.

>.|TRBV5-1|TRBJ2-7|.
TGCGCCAGCAGAAAGGAGGACGGAACCTACGAGCAGTACTTC
CASRKEDGTYEQYF
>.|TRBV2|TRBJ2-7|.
TGTGCCAGCAGTCCAGCCTACGAGCAGTACTTC
CASSPAYEQYF
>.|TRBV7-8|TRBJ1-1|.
TGTGCCAGCAGCTTAGGGACAGCGAACACTGAAGCTTTCTTT
CASSLGTANTEAFF
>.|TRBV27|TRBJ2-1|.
TGTGCCAGCAGTTCCTCAGGGGTTGAGCAGTTCTTC
CASSSSGVEQFF
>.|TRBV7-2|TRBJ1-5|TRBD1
TGTGCCAGCAGCCTGGGACAGAACCCCAATCAGCCCCAGCATTTT
CASSLGQNPNQPQHF
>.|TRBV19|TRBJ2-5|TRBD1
TGTGCCAGTAGTATAAGCGGACAGGGGGGAGAGACCCAGTACTTC
CASSISGQGGETQYF
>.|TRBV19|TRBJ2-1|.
TGTGCCAGTAGTAATGGGGGGGCTAGTCAATACAATGAGCAGTTCTTC
CASSNGGASQYNEQFF
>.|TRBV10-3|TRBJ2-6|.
TGTGCCATCAGTGAGGGAGCCCACTCTGGGGCCAACGTCCTGACTTTC
CAISEGAHSGANVLTF
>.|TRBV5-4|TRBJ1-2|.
TGTGCCAGCAGCCCCCGGTTAGGGGACTATGGCTACACCTTC
CASSPRLGDYGYTF
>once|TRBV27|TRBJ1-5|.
TGTGCCAGCAGTTCCCGACAGTTCGGGAATCAGCCCCAGCATTTT
CASSSRQFGNQPQHF
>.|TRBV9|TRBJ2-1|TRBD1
TGTGCCAGCAGCGCAGACAGGGGTGAGCAGTTCTTC
CASSADRGEQFF
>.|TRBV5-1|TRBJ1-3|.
TGCGCCAGCAGCTTGGAGGGGATGATGGTCGGAAACACCATATATTTT
CASSLEGMMVGNTIYF
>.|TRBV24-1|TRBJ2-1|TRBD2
TGTGCCACCAGTCCAGCGGGGGGGCCGTACAATGAGCAGTTCTTC
CATSPAGGPYNEQFF
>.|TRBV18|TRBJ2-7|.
TGTGCCAGCTCACCACAAAAAATCAACTACGAGCAGTACTTC
CASSPQKINYEQYF
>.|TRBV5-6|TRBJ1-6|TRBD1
TGTGCCAGCAGGACAACAGGGGGCTATAATTCACCCCTCCACTTT
CASRTTGGYNSPLHF
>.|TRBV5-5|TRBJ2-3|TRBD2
TGTGCCAGCAGCCGGTGGATCGGGGGGGGCACAGATACGCAGTATTTT
CASSRWIGGGTDTQYF
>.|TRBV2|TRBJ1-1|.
TGTGCCAGCACCCCCGGGGGCGGGGGTGACACTGAAGCTTTCTTT
CASTPGGGGDTEAFF
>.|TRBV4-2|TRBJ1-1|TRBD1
TGTGCCAGCAGCCAAGATGGCGAGGGGGCCCTGAACACTGAAGCTTTCTTT
CASSQDGEGALNTEAFF
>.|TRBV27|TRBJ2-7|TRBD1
TGTGCCAGCAGTTCATCTGGGACAGGGGTCCCGGGGGAGCAGTACTTC
CASSSSGTGVPGEQYF
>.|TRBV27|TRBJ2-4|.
TGTGCCAGCAGCGCGCCGGAGGGCAAAAACATTCAGTACTTC
CASSAPEGKNIQYF
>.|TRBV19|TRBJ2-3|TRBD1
TGTGCCACCTCACAGGGGGCCGGCACAGATACGCAGTATTTT
CATSQGAGTDTQYF
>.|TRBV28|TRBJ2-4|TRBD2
TGTGCCAGCAGTAGAGTTTATGGCGGGGGGGACATTCAGTACTTC
CASSRVYGGGDIQYF
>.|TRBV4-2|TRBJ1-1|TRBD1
TGTGCCAGCAGCCAAAACAGGGGGAACACTGAAGCTTTCTTT
CASSQNRGNTEAFF
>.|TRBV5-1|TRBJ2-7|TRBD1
TGCGCCAGCAGCTTGGCCGGGACAGGCTCCTACGAGCAGTACTTC
CASSLAGTGSYEQYF
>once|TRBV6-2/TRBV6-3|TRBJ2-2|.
TGTGCCAGCAGTTACCACACAGGGAACGGGGAGCTGTTTTTT
CASSYHTGNGELFF
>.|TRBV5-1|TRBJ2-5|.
TGCGCCAGCAGCGTGACAGGGAGGCAACAAGAGACCCAGTACTTC
CASSVTGRQQETQYF
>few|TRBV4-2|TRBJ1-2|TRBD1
TGTGCCAGCAGCCATCCCGGGACAGGCCAGGTTGGCTACACCTTC
CASSHPGTGQVGYTF
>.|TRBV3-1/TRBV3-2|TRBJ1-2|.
TGTGCCACCCTAGGAGAGGAAGGCTACACCTTC
CATLGEEGYTF
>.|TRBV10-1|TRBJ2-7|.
TGCGCCAGCAGTGAGCATCCGTACGGGGGTTACTACGAGCAGTACTTC
CASSEHPYGGYYEQYF
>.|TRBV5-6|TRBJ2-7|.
TGTGCCAGCAGCCTCAGCGAAGCGATAAGATACGAGCAGTACTTC
CASSLSEAIRYEQYF
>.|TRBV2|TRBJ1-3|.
TGTGCCAGCAGTTTACAGGGTCCTGGAAACACCATATATTTT
CASSLQGPGNTIYF
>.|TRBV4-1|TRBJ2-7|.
TGCGCCAGCAGCCAGACTCGGGGAAACGAGCAGTACTTC
CASSQTRGNEQYF
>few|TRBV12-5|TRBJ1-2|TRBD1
TGTGCTAGTGGTTTGGTACTTTTGGGACAGCCATCCCAATATGGCTACACCTTC
CASGLVLLGQPSQYGYTF
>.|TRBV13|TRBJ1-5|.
TGTGCCAGCAGCGCCGGCGAGGGTCAGCCCCAGCATTTT
CASSAGEGQPQHF
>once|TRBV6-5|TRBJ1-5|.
TGTGCCAGCTTGTTCGAGAGCAATCAGCCCCAGCATTTT
CASLFESNQPQHF
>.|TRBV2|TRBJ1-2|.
TGTGCCAGCAGTTCACAGGACCTGGCTTTGAATGGCTACACCTTC
CASSSQDLALNGYTF
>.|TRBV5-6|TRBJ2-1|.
TGTGCCAGCAGCCACCCGACAGGATCAGAGCAGTTCTTC
CASSHPTGSEQFF